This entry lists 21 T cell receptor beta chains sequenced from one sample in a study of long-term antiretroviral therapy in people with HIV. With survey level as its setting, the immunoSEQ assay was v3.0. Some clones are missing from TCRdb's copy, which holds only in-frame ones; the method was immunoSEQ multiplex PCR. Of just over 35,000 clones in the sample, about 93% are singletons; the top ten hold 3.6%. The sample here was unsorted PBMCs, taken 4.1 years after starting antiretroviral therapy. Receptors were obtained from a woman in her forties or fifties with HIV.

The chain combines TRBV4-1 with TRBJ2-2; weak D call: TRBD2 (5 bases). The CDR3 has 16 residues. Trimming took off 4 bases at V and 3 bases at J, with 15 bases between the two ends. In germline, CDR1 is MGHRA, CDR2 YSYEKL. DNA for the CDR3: TGCGCCAGCAGCCTTCTCGGCGGGCTGGACACCGGGGAGCTGTTTTTT. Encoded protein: CASSLLGGLDTGELFF.

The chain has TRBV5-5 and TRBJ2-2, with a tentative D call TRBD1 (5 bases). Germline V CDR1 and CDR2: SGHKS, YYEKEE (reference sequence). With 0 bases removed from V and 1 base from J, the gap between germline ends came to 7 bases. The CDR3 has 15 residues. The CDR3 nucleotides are TGTGCCAGCAGCTTGGGGACAAGGAACACCGGGGAGCTGTTTTTT. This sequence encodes CASSLGTRNTGELFF.

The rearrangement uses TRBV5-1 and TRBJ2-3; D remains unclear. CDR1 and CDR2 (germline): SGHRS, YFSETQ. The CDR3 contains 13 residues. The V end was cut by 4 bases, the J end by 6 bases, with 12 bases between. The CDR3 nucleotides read TGCGCCAGCAGCCCTGCGTCCTACGATACGCAGTATTTT. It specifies CASSPASYDTQYF.

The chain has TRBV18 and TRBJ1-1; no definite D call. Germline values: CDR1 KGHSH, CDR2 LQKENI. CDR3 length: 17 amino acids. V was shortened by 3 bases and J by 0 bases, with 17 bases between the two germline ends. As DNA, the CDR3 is TGTGCCAGCTCACCGCGGGTTGGAGGGAATATGAACACTGAAGCTTTCTTT. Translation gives CASSPRVGGNMNTEAFF.

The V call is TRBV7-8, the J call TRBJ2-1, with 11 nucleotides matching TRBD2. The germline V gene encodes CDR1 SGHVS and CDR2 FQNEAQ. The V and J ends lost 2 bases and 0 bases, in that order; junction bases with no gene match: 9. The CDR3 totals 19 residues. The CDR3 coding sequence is TGTGCCAGCAGCTTACTCCTAGCGGGGGGACTTTCCTCCTACAATGAGCAGTTCTTC. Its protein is CASSLLLAGGLSSYNEQFF.

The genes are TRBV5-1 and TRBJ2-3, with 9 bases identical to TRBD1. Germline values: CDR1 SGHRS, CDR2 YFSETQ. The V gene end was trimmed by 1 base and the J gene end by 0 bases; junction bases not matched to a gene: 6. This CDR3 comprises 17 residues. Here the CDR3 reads CASSLRRDRVSTDTQYF. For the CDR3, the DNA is TGCGCCAGCAGCTTGAGACGGGACAGGGTTAGCACAGATACGCAGTATTTT.

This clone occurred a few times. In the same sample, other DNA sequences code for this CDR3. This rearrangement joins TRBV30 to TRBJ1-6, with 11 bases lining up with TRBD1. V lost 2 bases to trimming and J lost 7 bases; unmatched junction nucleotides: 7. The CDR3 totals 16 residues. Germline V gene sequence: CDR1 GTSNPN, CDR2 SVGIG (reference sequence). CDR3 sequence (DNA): TGTGCCTGGAGTCTTTGGACAGGGGGCCGCAATTCACCCCTCCACTTT. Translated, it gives CAWSLWTGGRNSPLHF.

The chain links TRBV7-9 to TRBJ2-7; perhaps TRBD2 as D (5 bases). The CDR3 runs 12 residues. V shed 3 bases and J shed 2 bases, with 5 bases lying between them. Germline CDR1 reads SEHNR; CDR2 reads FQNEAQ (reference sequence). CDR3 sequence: CASSFGTYEQYF. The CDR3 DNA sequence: TGTGCCAGCAGCTTCGGGACCTACGAGCAGTACTTC.

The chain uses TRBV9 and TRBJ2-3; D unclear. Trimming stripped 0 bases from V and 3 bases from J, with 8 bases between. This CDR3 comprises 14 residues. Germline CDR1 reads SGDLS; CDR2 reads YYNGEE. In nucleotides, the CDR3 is TGTGCCAGCAGCGTAGCAGAAGGGACAGATACGCAGTATTTT. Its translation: CASSVAEGTDTQYF.

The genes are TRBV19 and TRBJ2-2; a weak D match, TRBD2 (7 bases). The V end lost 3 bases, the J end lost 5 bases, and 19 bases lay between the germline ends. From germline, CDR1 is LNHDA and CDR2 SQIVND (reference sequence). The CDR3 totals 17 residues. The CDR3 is CASSISRGARGTGELFF. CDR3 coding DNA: TGTGCCAGTAGTATCTCCCGGGGGGCTAGGGGTACCGGGGAGCTGTTTTTT.

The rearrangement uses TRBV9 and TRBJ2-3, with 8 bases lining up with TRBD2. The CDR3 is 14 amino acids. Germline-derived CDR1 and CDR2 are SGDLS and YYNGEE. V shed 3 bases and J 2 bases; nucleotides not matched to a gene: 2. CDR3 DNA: TGTGCCAGCAGCGAGCGGGGGCTCACAGATACGCAGTATTTT. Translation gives CASSERGLTDTQYF.

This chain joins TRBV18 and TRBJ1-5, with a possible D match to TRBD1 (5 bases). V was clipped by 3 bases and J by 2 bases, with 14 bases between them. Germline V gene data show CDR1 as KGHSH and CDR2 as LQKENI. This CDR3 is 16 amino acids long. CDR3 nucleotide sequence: TGTGCCAGCTCACCGCCCTCACAGGTTGGCAATCAGCCCCAGCATTTT. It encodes CASSPPSQVGNQPQHF.

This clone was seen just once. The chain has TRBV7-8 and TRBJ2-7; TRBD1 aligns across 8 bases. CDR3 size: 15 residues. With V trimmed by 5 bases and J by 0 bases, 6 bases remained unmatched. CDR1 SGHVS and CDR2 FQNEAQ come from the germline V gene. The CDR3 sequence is CASSPRTGFSYEQYF. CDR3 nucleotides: TGTGCCAGCAGCCCCCGGACAGGGTTCTCCTACGAGCAGTACTTC. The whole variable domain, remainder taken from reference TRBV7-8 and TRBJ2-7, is GAGVSQSPRYKVAKRGQDVALRCDPISGHVSLFWYQQALGQGPEFLTYFQNEAQLDKSGLPSDRFFAERPEGSVSTLKIQRTQQEDSAVYLCASSPRTGFSYEQYFGPGTRLTVT.

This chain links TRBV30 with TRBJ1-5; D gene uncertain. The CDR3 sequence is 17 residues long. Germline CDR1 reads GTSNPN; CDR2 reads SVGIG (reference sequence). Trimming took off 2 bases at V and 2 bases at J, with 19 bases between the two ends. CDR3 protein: CAWSINTQSPGNQPQHF. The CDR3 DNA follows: TGTGCCTGGAGTATTAATACACAGAGTCCGGGCAATCAGCCCCAGCATTTT.

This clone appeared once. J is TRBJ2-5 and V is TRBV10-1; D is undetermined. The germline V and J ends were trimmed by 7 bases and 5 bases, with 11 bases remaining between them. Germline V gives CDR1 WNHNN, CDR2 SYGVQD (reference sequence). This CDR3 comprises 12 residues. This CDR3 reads CASIPTRETQYF. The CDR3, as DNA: TGCGCCAGCATCCCCACCCGGGAGACCCAGTACTTC.

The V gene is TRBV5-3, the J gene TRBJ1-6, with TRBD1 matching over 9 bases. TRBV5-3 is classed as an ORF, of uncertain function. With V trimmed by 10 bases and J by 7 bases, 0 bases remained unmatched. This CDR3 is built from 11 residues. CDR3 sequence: CAGTGNSPLHF. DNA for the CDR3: TGTGCCGGGACAGGGAATTCACCCCTCCACTTT.

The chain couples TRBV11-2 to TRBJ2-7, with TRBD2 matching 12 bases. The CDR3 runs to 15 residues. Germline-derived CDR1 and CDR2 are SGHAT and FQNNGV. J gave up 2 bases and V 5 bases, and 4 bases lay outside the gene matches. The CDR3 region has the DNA TGTGCCAGCAGCGCGTCTAGCGGGGGGGCCTACGAGCAGTACTTC. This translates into CASSASSGGAYEQYF.

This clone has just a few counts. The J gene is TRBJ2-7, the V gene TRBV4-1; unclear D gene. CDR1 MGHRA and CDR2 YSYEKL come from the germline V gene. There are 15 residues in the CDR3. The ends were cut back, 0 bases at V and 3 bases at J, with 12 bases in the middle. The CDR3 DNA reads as TGCGCCAGCAGCCAAGATCCCGGGTCAGGCTACGAGCAGTACTTC. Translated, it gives CASSQDPGSGYEQYF.

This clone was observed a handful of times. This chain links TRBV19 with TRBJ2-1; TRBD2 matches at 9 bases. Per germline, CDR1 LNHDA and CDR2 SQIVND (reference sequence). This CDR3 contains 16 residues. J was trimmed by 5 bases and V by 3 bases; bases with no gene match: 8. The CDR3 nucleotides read TGTGCCAGTAGTATGCTGGCTAGCGGGGAACACAATGAGCAGTTCTTC. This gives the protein CASSMLASGEHNEQFF.

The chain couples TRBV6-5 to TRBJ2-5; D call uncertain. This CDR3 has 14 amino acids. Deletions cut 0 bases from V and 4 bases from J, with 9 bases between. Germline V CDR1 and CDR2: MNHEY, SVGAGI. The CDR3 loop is CASSYSGGRETQYF. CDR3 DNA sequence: TGTGCCAGCAGTTACTCGGGCGGACGAGAGACCCAGTACTTC.

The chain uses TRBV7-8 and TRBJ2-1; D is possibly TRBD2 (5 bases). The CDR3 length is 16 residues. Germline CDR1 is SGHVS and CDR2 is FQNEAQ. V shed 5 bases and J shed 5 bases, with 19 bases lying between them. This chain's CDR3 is CASSPNVGLSNNEQFF. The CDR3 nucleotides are TGTGCCAGCAGCCCAAATGTCGGACTTTCAAACAATGAGCAGTTCTTC.